Following are 10 T cell receptor beta chains from one sample sequenced in a study of blood T cells in healthy people across ages. Combining a sample-barcoded 5' primer with a J-beta primer mix, a second PCR ran for about 7 to 11 cycles. TCRdb reprocessed the 5' RACE reads with MiXCR, giving one entry per CDR3 protein. The table has roughly 1.7 million distinct CDR3 sequences, about 35% seen once; the top ten hold 10% to 12%. The sequencing input was blood. These receptors were taken from a woman in her twenties or thirties in good health.

This clonotype was recorded a few times. CDR3 loop: CASSYRGPNTEAFF. The CDR3 DNA follows: TGTGCCAGCAGTTACAGGGGCCCGAACACTGAAGCTTTCTTT. The J gene is TRBJ1-1, the V gene TRBV6-6; D possibly corresponds to TRBD1 (5 bases). Germline CDR1 reads MNHNY; CDR2 reads SVGAGI (reference sequence). Trimming took 2 bases from V and 1 from J, leaving 8 bases between them. This CDR3 region has 14 residues.

The chain carries TRBV20-1 and TRBJ2-1; tentative D call: TRBD2 (6 bases). Trimming left V 0 bases short and J 7 bases short, with 16 bases between. Germline loops: CDR1 DFQATT, CDR2 SNEGSKA (reference sequence). CDR3 length: 15 amino acids. The CDR3 DNA reads as TGCAGTGCTAGAGATGGCCGGGAGTCTGGTAATGAGCAGTTCTTC. It yields the protein CSARDGRESGNEQFF.

This clonotype has a handful of counts. CDR3 coding DNA: TGTGCCAGCAGCGTAGTAGGGACAGGGATCCACGAGCAGTACTTC. This translates into CASSVVGTGIHEQYF. The V gene is TRBV9, the J gene TRBJ2-5; 9 nucleotides match TRBD1. Gene TRBJ2-7 matches the end of the DNA better, so the J call may be wrong. The CDR3 is 15 residues long. CDR1 is SGDLS and CDR2 is YYNGEE in the germline V gene.

This clonotype was observed at least ten times. The chain uses TRBV7-2 and TRBJ2-5; no definite D call. Germline V gives CDR1 SGHTA, CDR2 FQGNSA. The CDR3 totals 13 residues. The V end was cut by 4 bases, the J end by 5 bases, with 11 bases between. The CDR3: CASSSIKSETQYF. The CDR3 nucleotides are TGTGCCAGCAGCTCCATAAAGTCGGAGACCCAGTACTTC.

This clonotype came up a few times. In nucleotides, the CDR3 is TGCGCCAGCAGTCAGGCGTCCGGGTCCTTCACCGGGGAGCTGTTTTTT. Translation: CASSQASGSFTGELFF. The gene calls are TRBV4-1 and TRBJ2-2; D is uncertain. Trimming shortened V by 6 bases and J by 4 bases, and 18 bases separated the two germline ends. CDR3 length equals 16 residues. The germline CDR1 and CDR2 sequences are MGHRA and YSYEKL.

The sample holds a few counts of this clonotype. This chain links TRBV20-1 with TRBJ2-1; 7 bases agree with TRBD2. The CDR3 loop spans 16 amino acids. The trim removed 2 bases at V and 7 bases at J, leaving 14 bases unmatched. Germline assignment: CDR1 DFQATT and CDR2 SNEGSKA (reference sequence). CDR3 nucleotide sequence: TGCAGTGCTAGATCTGTACTAGCGAGGGTGGGGAATGAGCAGTTCTTC. Translation gives CSARSVLARVGNEQFF.

On this clonotype itself: At one of its ends the junction is not consistent with the germline gene, which may arise from a read error. The chain is built from TRBV3-1 and TRBJ1-2, with D tentatively TRBD1 (6 bases). The CDR3 spans 18 residues. Germline V gene sequence: CDR1 LGHDT, CDR2 YNNKEL (reference sequence). The CDR3 DNA follows: TGTGCCAGCAGCCAAGCTACCACCCACAGGGACGCTAAGTATGGCTACACCTTC. It codes for CASSQATTHRDAKYGYTF. The full variable domain, with the rest looked up from reference TRBV3-1 and TRBJ1-2, is DTAVSQTPKYLVTQMGNDKSIKCEQNLGHDTMYWYKQDSKKFLKIMFSYNNKELIINETVPNRFSPKSPDKAHLNLHINSLELGDSAVYFCASSQATTHRDAKYGYTFGSGTRLTVV.

This clonotype was observed a few times. The CDR3 DNA follows: TGTGCCAGCAGCTCTTTCAGAGGGGGAGAGACCCAGTACTTC. Protein: CASSSFRGGETQYF. This sequence joins TRBV9 and TRBJ2-5, with D maybe TRBD1 (6 bases). Germline-derived CDR1 and CDR2 are SGDLS and YYNGEE. Deletions cut 4 bases from V and 4 bases from J, with 14 bases between. The CDR3 contains 14 residues. Full variable domain (outside the CDR3, taken from reference TRBV9 and TRBJ2-5): DSGVTQTPKHLITATGQRVTLRCSPRSGDLSVYWYQQSLDQGLQFLIQYYNGEERAKGNILERFSAQQFPDLHSELNLSSLELGDSALYFCASSSFRGGETQYFGPGTRLLVL.

V usage is TRBV5-1 and J usage is TRBJ2-5; the D gene is possibly TRBD1 (5 bases). Deletions cut 0 bases from V and 6 bases from J, with 12 bases between. This CDR3 is 14 amino acids long. Germline CDR1 and CDR2: SGHRS and YFSETQ. CDR3 in amino acids: CASSLEQGIQTQYF. The DNA of the CDR3 is TGCGCCAGCAGCTTGGAGCAGGGTATCCAGACCCAGTACTTC.

The chain carries TRBV20-1 and TRBJ2-7; 9 bases align to TRBD1. V shed 0 bases, J shed 5 bases, and the junction held 8 bases outside the gene matches. This CDR3 region has 15 residues. Per the germline V gene, CDR1 is DFQATT and CDR2 is SNEGSKA (reference sequence). CDR3 in DNA: TGCAGTGCTAGAGATACCGGGACAGGGACCCACGAGCAGTACTTC. It codes for CSARDTGTGTHEQYF.